This entry describes one TCR beta chain. Antigen specificity is unknown. With a J-beta primer mix and a sample-barcoded 5' primer, a second PCR ran roughly 7 to 11 cycles. TCRdb re-called the 5' RACE reads with MiXCR, one entry per CDR3 protein. The sample lists 850,000 to 1,300,000 distinct CDR3 sequences; more than 35% were seen once. In germline, CDR1 is SGHVS, CDR2 FQNEAQ. The ends were cut back, 3 bases at V and 0 bases at J, with 14 bases in the middle. The CDR3 extends over 16 amino acids. This record belongs to a study of blood T cells in healthy people across ages. Study summary: Template-switching capture recovered about one barcoded beta molecule per two T cells.

Points from the study as a whole: Naive CD4+ cells and diversity were both higher in long-lived donors than in aged donors.

The chain employs TRBV7-8 and TRBJ1-1; D might be TRBD1 (5 bases). Material: blood. The receptor was derived from a woman aged 55-69 years in good health. CDR3: CASSFMQGEMNTEAFF. In nucleotides, the CDR3 is TGTGCCAGCAGCTTTATGCAGGGAGAGATGAACACTGAAGCTTTCTTT.